The clone carrying this TCR beta chain occurred a few times. Its cognate antigen is unknown. Assembly of TCR beta libraries relied on iRepertoire HTBI primers together with Arm-PCR of CDR3 regions. In TCRdb, the multiplex PCR reads were re-called with MiXCR into one record per CDR3 protein. The sample carries about 420,000 distinct CDR3 sequences, 15% to 20% recorded once. The sample is drawn from a study of regulatory T cells in long-lasting Graves disease. Study-wide context: Newly diagnosed Graves' patients had under 3 months of antithyroid drugs. Study results and caveats: Favored usage of TRBV28, TRBJ1-2 and TRBJ2-5 was recorded in persistent disease.

The CDR3 covers 13 residues. V was cut by 8 bases and J by 4 bases, with 15 bases left in between. The germline CDR1 and CDR2 sequences are MDHEN and SYDVKM. As to time point: newly diagnosed GD, antithyroid drugs for less than 3 months. After RNA was extracted from PBMCs, the TCR library was made from it. These same data were also listed under a study on T cells in Graves' hyperthyroidism and ophthalmopathy. That study adds: Exclusion criteria comprised uncontrolled infection, other autoimmune disease, pregnancy or lactation. Each diagnosis drew on symptoms, thyroxine, TRAb, thyroid ultrasound and orbital computed tomography findings.

The starting material was peripheral blood mononuclear cells (PBMCs), obtained at new diagnosis, from a patient treated with antithyroid drugs. The TCR was taken from a woman younger than 30 with Graves disease. The chain carries TRBV28 and TRBJ2-7, with D maybe TRBD2 (6 bases). Here the CDR3 reads CASQPAGRYEQYF. CDR3 coding DNA: TGTGCCAGCCAGCCCGCGGGGCGGTACGAGCAGTACTTC. Full variable domain (outside the CDR3, taken from reference TRBV28 and TRBJ2-7): DVKVTQSSRYLVKRTGEKVFLECVQDMDHENMFWYRQDPGLGLRLIYFSYDVKMKEKGDIPEGYSVSREKKERFSLILESASTNQTSMYLCASQPAGRYEQYFGPGTRLTVT.